This TCR beta chain was sequenced for a study of post-analysis software for immune sequencing data. As for the study in general: In terms of disease course, relapsing-remitting, secondary progressive and progressive-relapsing multiple sclerosis were included.

Researchers reported that TCR beta cDNA libraries carried unique molecular identifiers. TCRdb re-called the PCR reads through MiXCR, storing one row per CDR3 protein. The table records roughly 800,000 distinct CDR3 sequences, roughly 58% of them present only once. Study-level results: Elevated frequency relative to controls characterized four to six TRBV segments in patients, TRBV5-6, TRBV5-1 and TRBV20-1 among them. Batch-mates among the samples co-clustered strongly by F measure.

As to this clonotype: The antigen remains undetermined.

Trimming took 0 bases from V and 5 from J; bases not matched to a gene: 3. Per germline, CDR1 LGHNA and CDR2 YNFKEQ. The CDR3 has 15 residues. Sequenced input: blood. The J gene is TRBJ2-1, the V gene TRBV4-2; 8 bases fit TRBD2. This receptor was taken from a girl aged 5-17 years with multiple sclerosis. The CDR3 sequence is CASSQDSGAHNEQFF. In DNA, the CDR3 is TGTGCCAGCAGCCAAGATAGCGGGGCGCACAATGAGCAGTTCTTC.